The 12 T cell receptor beta chains reported below all come from one sample, sequenced in a study of cytomegalovirus exposure and HLA in healthy donors. The PCR made use of 60 Vbeta and 13 Jbeta primers. Libraries were prepared by immunoSEQ multiplex PCR; TCRdb keeps only in-frame clonotypes and omits some of them. The repertoire holds around 100,000 clones, with around 80% as singletons. The sample comprised PBMCs. These receptors originate from a woman between 40 and 50 years old in good health and CMV-seronegative.

This chain links TRBV18 with TRBJ2-3; D may be TRBD1 (5 bases). Germline V gene sequence: CDR1 KGHSH, CDR2 LQKENI. The CDR3 has 14 amino acids. The V end was cut by 3 bases, the J end by 2 bases, with 9 bases between. The CDR3 DNA reads as TGTGCCAGCTCACCGGCCAGGGACACAGATACGCAGTATTTT. Encoded protein: CASSPARDTDTQYF.

J is TRBJ2-1 and V is TRBV5-6, with D unresolved. This CDR3 has 13 amino acids. CDR1 SGHDT and CDR2 YYEEEE come from the germline V gene. V lost 1 base to trimming and J lost 4 bases, with 6 bases between them. CDR3 coding DNA: TGTGCCAGCAGCTTGTTAGATTACAATGAGCAGTTCTTC. It translates to CASSLLDYNEQFF.

The chain joins TRBV4-1 to TRBJ2-1, with 10 nucleotides matching TRBD2. Trimming cost V 1 base and J 6 bases; bases outside gene matches: 6. The CDR3 length is 16 residues. CDR1 and CDR2 (germline): MGHRA, YSYEKL. CDR3 region: CASSQVWASGSNEQFF. CDR3 nucleotide sequence: TGCGCCAGCAGCCAAGTATGGGCTAGCGGGAGCAATGAGCAGTTCTTC.

Only a few counts were recorded for this clone. The chain combines TRBV4-3 with TRBJ2-2; TRBD2 agrees at 9 bases. The CDR3 extends over 17 amino acids. With V trimmed by 3 bases and J by 2 bases, 7 bases remained unmatched. In germline, CDR1 is LGHNA, CDR2 YSLEER. The CDR3 spells CASSQPLSGSNTGELFF. CDR3 DNA: TGCGCCAGCAGCCAGCCCCTTAGCGGGAGTAACACCGGGGAGCTGTTTTTT.

The chain is built from TRBV4-1 and TRBJ1-2; 10 bases are shared with TRBD1. This CDR3 is built from 15 residues. CDR1 is MGHRA and CDR2 is YSYEKL in the germline V gene. V trimming: 3 bases; J trimming: 1 base; junction bases outside the gene matches: 2. CDR3 in DNA: TGCGCCAGCAGCCAGTGGACAGGGGGTAACTATGGCTACACCTTC. It yields the protein CASSQWTGGNYGYTF.

V usage is TRBV5-1 and J usage is TRBJ2-1; 9 nucleotides align to TRBD1. Germline CDR1 is SGHRS and CDR2 is YFSETQ. The CDR3 length is 17 residues. The V segment lost 0 bases and the J segment 5 bases; nucleotides outside the gene matches: 9. The CDR3 coding sequence is TGCGCCAGCAGCTTGGCCTATCGGACAGGGGAGCACAATGAGCAGTTCTTC. Protein sequence: CASSLAYRTGEHNEQFF.

J is TRBJ2-7 and V is TRBV11-2; 7 bases match TRBD1. CDR1 is SGHAT and CDR2 is FQNNGV in the germline V gene. The CDR3 loop spans 16 amino acids. Trimming removed 5 bases from V and 3 bases from J; junction bases left unmatched: 13. Here the CDR3 DNA reads TGTGCCAGCAGCGCTCCCCTGACAGGGCGAAACTACGAGCAGTACTTC. Amino acids: CASSAPLTGRNYEQYF.

The chain links TRBV9 to TRBJ1-3; weak D call: TRBD1 (6 bases). Trimming removed 7 bases at V and 7 bases at J, with 15 bases between. Germline V gene data show CDR1 as SGDLS and CDR2 as YYNGEE. The length of the CDR3 is 13 residues. The CDR3: CASARDRRNTIYF. CDR3 nucleotides: TGTGCCAGCGCCCGTGACAGGCGCAACACCATATATTTT.

About this clone itself: The junction and the germline gene differ at one end; a read error may be behind it. This CDR3 is CSSSDQGQGDHEQYF. The CDR3 region has the DNA TGTTCCAGCAGCGACCAGGGACAGGGAGACCACGAGCAGTACTTC. The chain has TRBV7-9 and TRBJ2-7; 9 bases line up with TRBD1. Germline CDR1 SEHNR, CDR2 FQNEAQ (reference sequence). CDR3 length: 15 amino acids.

V gene TRBV15 combines with J gene TRBJ1-2; D call uncertain. Germline loops: CDR1 LNHNV, CDR2 YYDKDF (reference sequence). Trimming left V 1 base short and J 5 bases short, with 17 bases between. This CDR3 spans 16 amino acids. CDR3 nucleotide sequence: TGTGCCACCAGCAGAGCCGGTACTTCCTCTTCTTATGGCTACACCTTC. Residues: CATSRAGTSSSYGYTF.

This clone came up a few times. The chain links TRBV27 to TRBJ1-2, with a possible D match to TRBD1 (6 bases). Trimming removed 4 bases from V and 3 bases from J, with 15 bases in between. The CDR3 length is 15 residues. The germline CDR1 and CDR2 sequences are MNHEY and SMNVEV (reference sequence). The CDR3 loop reads CASSSSLGGYYGYTF. The CDR3 DNA sequence: TGTGCCAGCAGTTCCAGCTTAGGGGGTTACTATGGCTACACCTTC.

CDR3 in DNA: TGTGCCACCAGCAGAGATCCCCCCCCAACCTACGAGCAGTACTTC. It specifies CATSRDPPPTYEQYF. This rearrangement joins TRBV15 to TRBJ2-7; D gene unclear. Germline CDR1 is LNHNV and CDR2 is YYDKDF (reference sequence). V shed 0 bases and J shed 2 bases, with 11 bases lying between them. CDR3 length: 15 residues.